This is a list of T cell receptor beta chains from one sample in a study of blood T cell repertoires in COVID-19. Generated by immunoSEQ multiplex PCR, the TCRdb table keeps only in-frame clones and is missing some. This table has 200,000 to 300,000 clones, more than 65% appearing once. Sequenced sample: peripheral blood. The receptors derive from a man in his forties or fifties who had recovered from COVID-19. The CDR3 runs from the conserved cysteine through the conserved F or W. The D gene is left open where the match is weak. Size values are once, few and many counts, or a class for expanded clones, and some rows have none.

J | V | D | size | DNA | CDR3
TRBJ1-1 | TRBV2 | NA | NA | TGTGCCAGTCGAGGGGGTACGAACACTGAAGCTTTCTTT | CASRGGTNTEAFF
TRBJ1-2 | TRBV27 | NA | NA | TGTGCCAGCAGTTGGGGCAGGAACTATGGCTACACCTTC | CASSWGRNYGYTF
TRBJ2-4 | TRBV30 | NA | NA | TGTGCCTGGAGTACCGGAGGAGTAGCCAAAAACATTCAGTACTTC | CAWSTGGVAKNIQYF
TRBJ2-1 | TRBV5-8 | NA | NA | TGTGCCAGCAGCTTCCGTGGGGCGGGATACAATGAGCAGTTCTTC | CASSFRGAGYNEQFF
TRBJ1-2 | TRBV19 | TRBD1 | NA | TGTGCCAGTAGTATAGAGGCACCGGGACAGCTCTATGGCTACACCTTC | CASSIEAPGQLYGYTF
TRBJ2-5 | TRBV7-9 | NA | NA | TGTGCCAGCAGCCCTCATTTGGGGGGACCGGGGCGGATAGTGGAGACCCAGTACTTC | CASSPHLGGPGRIVETQYF
TRBJ1-2 | TRBV19 | TRBD1 | NA | TGTGCCAGTAGTCCGGACAGGGGGCATGGCTACACCTTC | CASSPDRGHGYTF
TRBJ2-7 | TRBV7-2 | TRBD1 | once | TGTGCCAGCAGCTTCGGAGCGACAGGGAGCTACGAGCAGTACTTC | CASSFGATGSYEQYF
TRBJ2-7 | TRBV18 | TRBD1 | once | TGTGCCAGCTCACCGACAGGGAATTACGAGCAGTACTTC | CASSPTGNYEQYF
TRBJ2-7 | TRBV29-1 | NA | NA | TGCAGCGTTGAAGATTTAGGACTCGGGGTTGAAGGGCAGTACTTC | CSVEDLGLGVEGQYF
TRBJ2-1 | TRBV11-2 | NA | NA | TGTGCCAGCAGCTTACCTCTCCGACAGCACACTAACTCCTACAATGAGCAGTTCTTC | CASSLPLRQHTNSYNEQFF
TRBJ2-1 | TRBV7-2 | TRBD1 | once | TGTGCCAGCAGCTTTAGAACAGGGGGCAATGAGCAGTTCTTC | CASSFRTGGNEQFF
TRBJ1-1 | TRBV20-1 | NA | NA | TGCAGTTCGAGGAACACTGAAGCTTTCTTT | CSSRNTEAFF
TRBJ2-5 | TRBV10-3 | NA | NA | TGTGCCATCAAGGCTAGCGCCTCAGAGACCCAGTACTTC | CAIKASASETQYF
TRBJ1-1 | TRBV20-1 | TRBD1 | NA | TGCAGTGCGAAAGGGGGCGAAGTGCCTTTCTTT | CSAKGGEVPFF
TRBJ1-1 | TRBV5-4 | TRBD1 | NA | TGTGCCAGCAGCAGGGACAGATCGAACACTGAAGCTTTCTTT | CASSRDRSNTEAFF
TRBJ2-3 | TRBV18 | NA | NA | TGTGCCAGCTCACCGTTAATTACAGATACGCAGTATTTT | CASSPLITDTQYF
TRBJ1-2 | TRBV5-1 | TRBD1 | NA | TGCGCCAGCAGCGGGGGACAGGGCGGATATGGCTACACCTTC | CASSGGQGGYGYTF
TRBJ2-5 | TRBV7-2 | TRBD2 | NA | TGTGCCAGCAGCTTATCACCGGGGGGAAGGAAGACCCAGTACTTC | CASSLSPGGRKTQYF
TRBJ2-7 | TRBV30 | NA | NA | TGTGCCTGGAGCCAGACTGTTAGCTCCTACGAGCAGTACTTC | CAWSQTVSSYEQYF
TRBJ2-2 | TRBV19 | TRBD1 | NA | TGTGCCAGTAGTATAGAAACAGGGGAGTCCACCGGGGAGCTGTTTTTT | CASSIETGESTGELFF
TRBJ2-1 | TRBV3-1/TRBV3-2 | NA | NA | TGTGCCAGCAGCCAAGCCCTAAGCTCCTACAATGAGCAGTTCTTC | CASSQALSSYNEQFF
TRBJ1-5 | TRBV4-1 | NA | NA | TGCGCCAGCAGCCATGTCGCCGGGGACTATCAGCCCCAGCATTTT | CASSHVAGDYQPQHF
TRBJ2-3 | TRBV10-1 | NA | NA | TGCGCCAGCAGTCGAGACACAGATACGCAGTATTTT | CASSRDTDTQYF
TRBJ2-6 | TRBV9 | NA | NA | TGTGCCAGCAGCTTCGGAGGGGCTGGGGCCAACGTCCTGACTTTC | CASSFGGAGANVLTF
TRBJ1-1 | TRBV10-2 | TRBD1 | NA | TGCGCCAGCTATTGGACAGGGGCGAACACTGAAGCTTTCTTT | CASYWTGANTEAFF
TRBJ2-1 | TRBV5-4 | TRBD2 | few | TGTGCCAGCAGCCCTAGCGGGAGGGCCGTTTACAATGAGCAGTTCTTC | CASSPSGRAVYNEQFF
TRBJ1-6 | TRBV2 | TRBD1 | NA | TGTGCCAGCAGGCCCGGGACAGGGGAGAATTCACCCCTCCACTTT | CASRPGTGENSPLHF
TRBJ2-5 | TRBV7-9 | TRBD2 | NA | TGTGCCAGCAGCTTAAAGCTAGCGGGGGGATACCAAGAGACCCAGTACTTC | CASSLKLAGGYQETQYF
TRBJ2-5 | TRBV5-3 | TRBD2 | NA | TGTGCTCCTCCGATAGGGACTAGCGGAATGTTGACCCAGTACTTC | CAPPIGTSGMLTQYF
TRBJ2-3 | TRBV4-3 | TRBD2 | NA | TGCGCCAGCAGCCAAGAGGGGACTAACGCAGGTACGCAGTATTTT | CASSQEGTNAGTQYF
TRBJ1-2 | TRBV6-2/TRBV6-3 | NA | NA | TGTGCCAGCAGTGACAGCCGCCTGGGCTACACCTTC | CASSDSRLGYTF
TRBJ2-7 | TRBV7-9 | NA | NA | TGTGCCAGCAGCTTAGCGAGAAACGAGCAGTACTTC | CASSLARNEQYF
TRBJ2-2 | TRBV11-3 | TRBD1 | NA | TGTGCCAGCAGCTTAGGAGGGACAGACACCGGGGAGCTGTTTTTT | CASSLGGTDTGELFF
TRBJ1-6 | TRBV5-1 | TRBD1 | NA | TGCGCCAGCAGCTCGGGGGGACAGGAGAATTCACCCCTCCACTTT | CASSSGGQENSPLHF
TRBJ1-1 | TRBV10-3 | TRBD1 | NA | TGTGCCATCAGTGAGTCCCAGGGGGCAAACACTGAAGCTTTCTTT | CAISESQGANTEAFF
TRBJ2-2 | TRBV2 | TRBD2 | NA | TGTGCCAGCTCACTAACTAGCGGGAGGGGAACCGGGGAGCTGTTTTTT | CASSLTSGRGTGELFF
TRBJ2-3 | TRBV29-1 | TRBD2 | NA | TGCAGCGTTCGGGGAGGGACTAGCACAGATACGCAGTATTTT | CSVRGGTSTDTQYF
TRBJ2-5 | TRBV29-1 | TRBD1 | NA | TGCAGCGTTGAAGATGGGTCCCGCGCTCTAGCGGACAGGGGGGAAGAGACCCAGTACTTC | CSVEDGSRALADRGEETQYF
TRBJ2-3 | TRBV9 | NA | NA | TGTGCCAGCAGCGTAGTATCCGGGAGCACAGATACGCAGTATTTT | CASSVVSGSTDTQYF
TRBJ1-2 | TRBV6-5 | TRBD1 | once | TGTGCCAGCAGGACAGGGAGGAACTATGGCTACACCTTC | CASRTGRNYGYTF
TRBJ2-7 | TRBV11-2 | TRBD2 | NA | TGTGCCAGCAGCCCCGGGACTAGGGGATCATACGAGCAGTACTTC | CASSPGTRGSYEQYF
TRBJ2-1 | TRBV25-1 | NA | NA | TGTGCCAGCAGTGTGGGACTCCGGGCCTCCCGGGCCTACAATGAGCAGTTCTTC | CASSVGLRASRAYNEQFF
TRBJ1-1 | TRBV19 | TRBD1 | NA | TGTGCCAGTAGCCGACAGGGTGAGAACACTGAAGCTTTCTTT | CASSRQGENTEAFF
TRBJ2-5 | TRBV7-9 | NA | NA | TGTGCCAGCAGCTTATCCGCGTACCAAGAGACCCAGTACTTC | CASSLSAYQETQYF
TRBJ1-1 | TRBV4-1 | NA | NA | TGCGCCAGCAGCCGCACCCCGGGAGAAGCTTTCTTT | CASSRTPGEAFF
TRBJ1-5 | TRBV2 | NA | NA | TGTGCCTCAGCGGGGCAGCCGGCGGGCGGTCAGCCCCAGCATTTT | CASAGQPAGGQPQHF
TRBJ2-7 | TRBV9 | NA | NA | TGTGCCAGCAGCGTAGGAGGGGGACACCCCTACGAGCAGTACTTC | CASSVGGGHPYEQYF
TRBJ2-6 | TRBV6-6 | NA | NA | TGTGCCAGCAGTTACCGCAGGGGAACTGGGGCCAACGTCCTGACTTTC | CASSYRRGTGANVLTF